The 5 T cell receptor beta chains presented below share a single source sample, sequenced in a study of shared clonotypes between healthy human individuals. Only in-frame clones appear in the TCRdb table, and some are missing; sequencing was by immunoSEQ multiplex PCR. This table holds around 1.9 million clones, about 93% found once. It was CD45RO-negative cells, positively selected for CCR7, that made up naive CD8 cells, with terminally differentiated effector memory CD45RA+ cells excluded. Sequencing input: naive CD8+ T cells from PBMCs. Source of these receptors: a man between 18 and 29 years old in good health. Some clones in this sample may be carry-over from other donors' samples.

The chain has TRBV27 and TRBJ2-3; no clear D gene. The CDR3 runs to 15 residues. Trimming cost V 6 bases and J 0 bases, with 13 bases left between them. Germline lookup yields CDR1 MNHEY and CDR2 SMNVEV (reference sequence). The CDR3 here is CASSLQWSSTDTQYF. Here the CDR3 DNA reads TGTGCCAGCAGCCTACAGTGGTCTAGCACAGATACGCAGTATTTT.

This chain joins TRBV9 and TRBJ2-2; 8 nucleotides line up with TRBD2. This CDR3 has 16 amino acids. With V trimmed by 3 bases and J by 9 bases, 13 bases remained unmatched. Germline CDR1 and CDR2: SGDLS and YYNGEE. Here the CDR3 DNA reads TGTGCCAGCAGCGCCCGTAGCGGGGAAGGGCGCAGGGAGCTGTTTTTT. Translated: CASSARSGEGRRELFF.

The chain combines TRBV5-6 with TRBJ2-5; tentatively, D is TRBD1 (6 bases). CDR3 size: 15 residues. V gave up 3 bases and J gave up 2 bases, with 14 bases separating them. Germline CDR1 is SGHDT and CDR2 is YYEEEE. CDR3: CASSSPWTEQETQYF. The CDR3 bases are TGTGCCAGCAGCTCCCCTTGGACAGAACAAGAGACCCAGTACTTC. Based on the CDR3 plus reference TRBV5-6 and TRBJ2-5, the full variable domain is DAGVTQSPTHLIKTRGQQVTLRCSPKSGHDTVSWYQQALGQGPQFIFQYYEEEERQRGNFPDRFSGHQFPNYSSELNVNALLLGDSALYLCASSSPWTEQETQYFGPGTRLLVL.

This chain links TRBV28 with TRBJ2-7; 12 bases match TRBD2. From germline, CDR1 is MDHEN and CDR2 SYDVKM. Unmatched junction bases numbered 6, after V lost 8 bases and J lost 1 base. The CDR3 consists of 15 residues. CDR3 loop: CASQQTSGSSYEQYF. CDR3 sequence (DNA): TGTGCCAGCCAACAGACTAGCGGGAGTTCCTACGAGCAGTACTTC.

DNA for the CDR3: TGTGCCTGGAGTGACAGGGATTGGGACACAGATACGCAGTATTTT. Its protein is CAWSDRDWDTDTQYF. V usage is TRBV30 and J usage is TRBJ2-3, with D possibly matching TRBD1 (6 bases). The CDR3 has 15 amino acids. With 1 base removed from V and 2 bases from J, the gap between germline ends came to 13 bases. Germline V gene data show CDR1 as GTSNPN and CDR2 as SVGIG (reference sequence).